The clone carrying this TCR beta chain was recorded at least ten times. The time point here: patch test 1, 2 weeks after DPC sensitization. Treatment denoted: therapeutic diphenylcyclopropenone sensitization with weekly scalp DPC. TCRdb reprocessed the RACE reads with MiXCR, giving one entry per CDR3 protein. The profile shows some 380,000 distinct CDR3 sequences, about 4.8% of them singletons. This sample stems from a study of human T cells and chemical hapten exposure. The wider study: Small volume differences among pooled libraries mainly caused per-sample TCR yield variation.

Trimming cost V 6 bases and J 0 bases, with 6 bases left between them. CDR1 and CDR2 (germline): MNHEY, SVGAGI. This CDR3 is 14 amino acids long. Here the sequenced sample was whole blood, taken in connection with sensitization to the hapten diphenylcyclopropenone (DPC). This chain links TRBV6-5 with TRBJ2-6; D ambiguous. The source of this sequence is a woman between 50 and 59 years old with alopecia areata. Some clones in this sample may be carry-over from other donors' samples. The CDR3 nucleotides read TGTGCCAGCAGCCCGGTCTCTGGGGCCAACGTCCTGACTTTC. Translated: CASSPVSGANVLTF.